This TCR beta chain appears in the sequencing data of a study of post-analysis software for immune sequencing data. Included in the TCR beta cDNA libraries were unique molecular identifiers. TCRdb reanalysed the PCR reads using MiXCR and keeps one entry per CDR3 protein. The sample has around 190,000 distinct CDR3 sequences; roughly 28% are singletons. With respect to this clonotype: Antigen unknown.

V was pared by 6 bases and J by 14 bases, with 8 bases of the junction left unmatched. CDR3 length: 12 amino acids. CDR1 MNHEY and CDR2 SVGAGI come from the germline V gene. General study points: Multiple sclerosis patients showed significantly lower normalized Chao1 diversity than controls did. The study found TRBV5-6, TRBV5-1 and TRBV20-1 among 4 or 5 TRBV segments more frequent in patients than controls. Pronounced co-clustering by F measure was evident among identically batched samples.

The receptor's source is a girl between 2 and 17 years old with multiple sclerosis. The sample consisted of blood. The chain has TRBV6-5 and TRBJ1-2; 11 bases are shared with TRBD1. CDR3 residues: CASSLGQGARTF. As DNA, the CDR3 is TGTGCCAGCAGCCTAGGACAGGGGGCGAGGACCTTC.